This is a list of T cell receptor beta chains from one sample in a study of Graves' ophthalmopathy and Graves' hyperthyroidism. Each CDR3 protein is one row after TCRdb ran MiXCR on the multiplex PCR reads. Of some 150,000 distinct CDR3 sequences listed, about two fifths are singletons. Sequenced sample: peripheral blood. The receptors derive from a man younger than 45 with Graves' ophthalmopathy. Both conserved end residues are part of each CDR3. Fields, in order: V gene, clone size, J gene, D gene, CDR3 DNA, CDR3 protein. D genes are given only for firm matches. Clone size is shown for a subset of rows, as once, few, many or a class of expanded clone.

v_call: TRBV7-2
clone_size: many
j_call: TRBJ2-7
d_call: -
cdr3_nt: TGTGCCAGCAGCTTAGCCCCGGGGGGCAACGAGCAGTACTTC
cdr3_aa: CASSLAPGGNEQYF

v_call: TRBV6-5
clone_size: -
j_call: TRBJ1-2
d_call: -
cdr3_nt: TGTGCCAGCAGTTATGGCAGGGGAAGAGGCTACACCTTC
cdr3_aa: CASSYGRGRGYTF

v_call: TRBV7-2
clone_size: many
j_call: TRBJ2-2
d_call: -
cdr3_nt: TGTGCCAGCAGCCTAGTCCTCAGTAACACCGGGGAGCTGTTTTTT
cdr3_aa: CASSLVLSNTGELFF

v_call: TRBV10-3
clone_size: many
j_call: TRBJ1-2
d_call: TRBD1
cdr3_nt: TGTGCCATCACCAAACGGGACAGGGAGGGAGGCTACACCTTC
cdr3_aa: CAITKRDREGGYTF

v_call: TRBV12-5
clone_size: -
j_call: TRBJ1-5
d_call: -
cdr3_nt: TGTGCTAGTGGTTTGGAGAGTAATCAGCCCCAGCATTTT
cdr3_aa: CASGLESNQPQHF

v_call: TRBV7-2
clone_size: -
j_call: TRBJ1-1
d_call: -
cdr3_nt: TGTGCCAGCAGCTTAGTCGTAATTCGTGAAGCTTTCTTT
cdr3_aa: CASSLVVIREAFF

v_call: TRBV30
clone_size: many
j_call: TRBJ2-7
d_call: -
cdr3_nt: TGTGCCTGGAGCCAGGGGGGGATGCGTTACGAGCAGTACTTC
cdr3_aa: CAWSQGGMRYEQYF

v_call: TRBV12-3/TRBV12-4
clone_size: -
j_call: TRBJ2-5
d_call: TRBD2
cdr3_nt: TGTGCCAGCAAACTGACTAGCGGGATCCAAGAGACCCAGTACTTC
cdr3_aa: CASKLTSGIQETQYF

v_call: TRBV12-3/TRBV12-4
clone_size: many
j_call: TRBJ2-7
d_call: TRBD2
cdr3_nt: TGTGCCAGCAGTATACGACTAGCGGAAGGGCAGTACTTC
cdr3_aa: CASSIRLAEGQYF

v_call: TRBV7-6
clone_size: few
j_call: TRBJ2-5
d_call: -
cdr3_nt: TGTGCCAGCAGCAAGCGCCCGGTCCGAAGCGAGACCCAGTACTTC
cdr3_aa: CASSKRPVRSETQYF

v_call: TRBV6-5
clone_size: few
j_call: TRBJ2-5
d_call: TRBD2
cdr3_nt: TGTGCCAGCAGTTTTACAACTTCCCCGGGACTAGCGGGAGAGACCCAGTACTTC
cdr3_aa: CASSFTTSPGLAGETQYF

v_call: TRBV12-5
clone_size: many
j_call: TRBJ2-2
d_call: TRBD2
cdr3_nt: TGTGCTAGTGGAAAAGGACTAGCGGAGACCGGGGAGCTGTTTTTT
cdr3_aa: CASGKGLAETGELFF

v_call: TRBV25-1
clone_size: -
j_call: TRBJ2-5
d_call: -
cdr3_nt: TGTGCCAGCAGTGAAATGGGACGGACAGCGGGGACCCAGTACTTC
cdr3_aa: CASSEMGRTAGTQYF

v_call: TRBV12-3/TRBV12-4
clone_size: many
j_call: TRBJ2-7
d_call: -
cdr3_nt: TGTGCCAGCAGTTCGGGGATTGTCTATGACTTC
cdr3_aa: CASSSGIVYDF

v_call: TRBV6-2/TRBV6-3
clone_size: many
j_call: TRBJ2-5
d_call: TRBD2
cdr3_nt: TGTGCCAGCAGTAGGACGGGAGGAGGCGAGACCCAGTACTTC
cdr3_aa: CASSRTGGGETQYF

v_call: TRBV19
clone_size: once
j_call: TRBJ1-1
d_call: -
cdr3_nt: TGTGCCAGTAGTATAGCGACAGCCACTGAAGCTTTCTTT
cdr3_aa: CASSIATATEAFF

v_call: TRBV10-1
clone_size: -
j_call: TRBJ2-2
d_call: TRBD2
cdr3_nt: TGCGCCAGCAGTGCGGGCGGGAGTCGCGGGGAGCTGTTTTTT
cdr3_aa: CASSAGGSRGELFF

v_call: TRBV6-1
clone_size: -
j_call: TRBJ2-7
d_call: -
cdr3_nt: TGTGCCAGCAGTGAAGCGGTTGGGGTTGAGCAGTACTTC
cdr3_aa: CASSEAVGVEQYF

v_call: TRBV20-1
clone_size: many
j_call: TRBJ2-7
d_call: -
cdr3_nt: TGCAGTGCTAGAGGTATGCCGGGAGAGCAGTACTTC
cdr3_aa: CSARGMPGEQYF

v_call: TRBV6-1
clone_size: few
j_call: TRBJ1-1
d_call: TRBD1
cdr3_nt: TGTGCCGCAGGGGGATTCGGGCGGGGAGGTAATGAAGCTTTCTTT
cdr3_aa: CAAGGFGRGGNEAFF

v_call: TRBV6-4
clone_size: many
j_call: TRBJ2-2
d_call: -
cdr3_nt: TGTGCCAGCAGTGCACAGGGACCAACCGGGGAGCTGTTTTTT
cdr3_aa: CASSAQGPTGELFF

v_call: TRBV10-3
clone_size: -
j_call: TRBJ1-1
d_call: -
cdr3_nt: TGTGCCACCGCCCGGGGGGCGCTGTCTCGGGGAACTGAAGCTTTCTTT
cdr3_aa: CATARGALSRGTEAFF

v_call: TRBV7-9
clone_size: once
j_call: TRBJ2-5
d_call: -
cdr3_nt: TGTGCCAGCAGCTTTTCTGGGGCACAAGAGACCCAGTACTTC
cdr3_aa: CASSFSGAQETQYF

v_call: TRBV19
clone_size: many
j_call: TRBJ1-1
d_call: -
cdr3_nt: TGTGCCAGTAGTATAGCGGTGGGGGTAGGACCGGGACGGACGACTGAAGCTTTCTTT
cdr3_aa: CASSIAVGVGPGRTTEAFF

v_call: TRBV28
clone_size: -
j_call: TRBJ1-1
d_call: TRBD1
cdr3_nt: TGTGCCATCCATGGACAGGGGGGGAACACTGAAGCTTTCTTT
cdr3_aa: CAIHGQGGNTEAFF

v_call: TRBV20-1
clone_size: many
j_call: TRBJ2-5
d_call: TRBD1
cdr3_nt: TGCAGTGCCAGGGGGCGACGGCAAGAGACCCAGTACTTC
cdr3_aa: CSARGRRQETQYF

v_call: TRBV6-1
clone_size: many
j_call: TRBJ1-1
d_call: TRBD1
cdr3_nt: TGTGCCAGCAGCCCGGACAGGGGATCGAGGACTGAAGCTTTCTTT
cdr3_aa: CASSPDRGSRTEAFF

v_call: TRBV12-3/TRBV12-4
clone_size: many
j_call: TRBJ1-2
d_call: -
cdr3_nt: TGTGCCAGCAGTTTAGCCCCGCTTACCTTC
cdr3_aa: CASSLAPLTF

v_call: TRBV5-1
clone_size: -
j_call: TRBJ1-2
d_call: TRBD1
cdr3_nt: TGCGCCAGCAGCAGAGACGGACAGGTCTATGGCTACACCTTC
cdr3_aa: CASSRDGQVYGYTF